Listed below are T cell receptor beta chains from one sample, sequenced in a study of cytomegalovirus exposure and HLA in healthy donors. Generated by immunoSEQ multiplex PCR, the TCRdb table keeps only in-frame clones and is missing some. The top ten hold about 1.8% of the sample, which has 100,000 to 150,000 clones, around 80% seen once. Sequencing was done on a sample of PBMCs. These TCRs come from a woman between 40 and 55 years old in good health and CMV-seronegative. The CDR3 runs from the conserved cysteine through the conserved F or W. The order of the fields is CDR3 protein, CDR3 DNA, J gene, clone size, V gene, D gene. The D gene is left open where the match is weak. Clone size is stated in some rows and not others, as once, few, many or a class when expanded.

CDR3: CASSHGTGGRNTEAFF
DNA: TGTGCCAGCAGCCATGGGACAGGGGGAAGGAACACTGAAGCTTTCTTT
J: TRBJ1-1
size: .
V: TRBV5-5
D: TRBD1

CDR3: CASSRVGPAYEQYF
DNA: TGTGCCAGCAGCCGGGTGGGGCCTGCCTACGAGCAGTACTTC
J: TRBJ2-7
size: once
V: TRBV28
D: .

CDR3: CASSEEGGVNEQFF
DNA: TGTGCCAGCAGTGAAGAAGGCGGCGTCAATGAGCAGTTCTTC
J: TRBJ2-1
size: .
V: TRBV6-1
D: .

CDR3: CASSEGQGWNEQFF
DNA: TGTGCCAGCAGTGAGGGACAGGGTTGGAATGAGCAGTTCTTC
J: TRBJ2-1
size: .
V: TRBV2
D: TRBD1

CDR3: CASSEDSGGSHNEQFF
DNA: TGTGCCAGCAGTGAAGATAGCGGGGGGTCACACAATGAGCAGTTCTTC
J: TRBJ2-1
size: few
V: TRBV6-1
D: TRBD2

CDR3: CASSDRGLARETQYF
DNA: TGTGCCAGCAGCGATAGGGGACTAGCGAGGGAGACCCAGTACTTC
J: TRBJ2-5
size: .
V: TRBV11-2
D: TRBD2

CDR3: CASSQGDTLNTEAFF
DNA: TGTGCCAGCAGCCAAGGGGACACACTGAACACTGAAGCTTTCTTT
J: TRBJ1-1
size: few
V: TRBV4-2
D: .

CDR3: CASNPLVWSRNNEQFF
DNA: TGTGCCAGCAATCCACTAGTTTGGAGTAGAAACAATGAGCAGTTCTTC
J: TRBJ2-1
size: .
V: TRBV2
D: .

CDR3: CASSLDRGSGNTIYF
DNA: TGTGCCAGCAGTCTTGACAGGGGCTCTGGAAACACCATATATTTT
J: TRBJ1-3
size: .
V: TRBV6-1
D: TRBD1

CDR3: CASSFRDGGDYEQYF
DNA: TGTGCCAGCAGTTTCCGGGACGGGGGGGACTACGAGCAGTACTTC
J: TRBJ2-7
size: .
V: TRBV27
D: TRBD2

CDR3: CSGSLDTGELFF
DNA: TGTTCCGGCAGTCTAGACACCGGGGAGCTGTTTTTT
J: TRBJ2-2
size: .
V: TRBV30
D: .

CDR3: CAWSVTSFQAGTQYF
DNA: TGTGCCTGGAGTGTAACATCATTTCAGGCGGGGACCCAGTACTTC
J: TRBJ2-5
size: .
V: TRBV30
D: .

CDR3: CAWSVIRAEETQYF
DNA: TGTGCCTGGAGTGTAATACGCGCGGAGGAGACCCAGTACTTC
J: TRBJ2-5
size: .
V: TRBV30
D: .

CDR3: CASTNPGGTGMTTEAFF
DNA: TGTGCCAGCACCAACCCTGGGGGAACAGGGATGACCACTGAAGCTTTCTTT
J: TRBJ1-1
size: .
V: TRBV7-8
D: .

CDR3: CASSGTTSGGEDF
DNA: TGTGCCAGCAGCGGGACGACTAGCGGGGGTGAGGATTTT
J: TRBJ2-3
size: .
V: TRBV5-5
D: TRBD2

CDR3: CASSLMRGTDTQYF
DNA: TGTGCCAGCAGCTTGATGCGGGGCACAGATACGCAGTATTTT
J: TRBJ2-3
size: .
V: TRBV5-5
D: .

CDR3: CASSLIAGVTDTQYF
DNA: TGTGCCAGCAGCTTGATAGCGGGGGTCACAGATACGCAGTATTTT
J: TRBJ2-3
size: few
V: TRBV7-9
D: TRBD2

CDR3: CASREKGGTEAFF
DNA: TGTGCCAGCAGGGAGAAGGGGGGGACTGAAGCTTTCTTT
J: TRBJ1-1
size: .
V: TRBV2
D: .

CDR3: CASTPTGTSGETQYF
DNA: TGTGCCAGCACCCCGACCGGGACTAGCGGGGAGACCCAGTACTTC
J: TRBJ2-5
size: .
V: TRBV11-2
D: TRBD2

CDR3: CASPSRDKNQPQHF
DNA: TGTGCCAGCCCGTCCAGGGACAAAAATCAGCCCCAGCATTTT
J: TRBJ1-5
size: .
V: TRBV5-8
D: .